The clone carrying this T cell receptor (beta chain) was seen ten or more times. There are 14 residues in the CDR3. Between the trimmed V and J ends, which lost 4 bases and 5 bases, there was a span of 12 bases. The V gene's germline CDR1 is LGHNA and CDR2 YNFKEQ. This record comes from a study of neurological immune-mediated disorders. TCRdb analysed the 5' RACE reads with MiXCR anew, one entry per CDR3 protein. The repertoire includes roughly 19,000 distinct CDR3 sequences, 7.5% of them detected once, and 17% sits in the top ten. Sequencing input: CD8+ T cells from blood. The gene calls are TRBV4-2 and TRBJ1-5, with D possibly matching TRBD1 (5 bases). The TCR was taken from a woman in her 30s with HTLV-1-associated myelopathy (HAM/TSP). CDR3 coding DNA: TGTGCCAGCAGCCCTACGGAGGGGTATCAGCCCCAGCATTTT. Its translation: CASSPTEGYQPQHF.